Listed below are T cell receptor beta chains from one sample, sequenced in a study of CD8 T cells in ankylosing spondylitis. One entry per CDR3 protein results from TCRdb running MiXCR on the 5' RACE reads. The repertoire holds 250,000 or so distinct CDR3 sequences, roughly 18% seen once, with approximately 33% in the top ten. The sequencing input was blood, either unsorted or a sorted T cell fraction (not recorded which). These receptors were obtained from a male donor with ankylosing spondylitis or in good health (not recorded which). Both conserved end residues are part of each CDR3. D genes are given only for firm matches. Only some rows state a clone size, as once, few, many or a class for expanded clones.

clone size: many
D gene: TRBD1
J gene: TRBJ2-1
V gene: TRBV20-1
CDR3 length: 15
CDR3 protein: CSARELGDSYNEQFF
CDR3 DNA: TGCAGTGCTAGAGAGCTAGGGGACAGCTACAATGAGCAGTTCTTC

clone size: .
D gene: TRBD2
J gene: TRBJ2-1
V gene: TRBV12-3/TRBV12-4
CDR3 length: 14
CDR3 protein: CATLAGGSYNEQFF
CDR3 DNA: TGTGCCACCTTAGCGGGAGGTTCCTACAATGAGCAGTTCTTC

clone size: .
D gene: TRBD2
J gene: TRBJ2-1
V gene: TRBV9
CDR3 length: 16
CDR3 protein: CASSGRARTSDNEQFF
CDR3 DNA: TGTGCCAGCAGCGGGCGGGCCAGGACTAGTGATAATGAGCAGTTCTTC

clone size: .
D gene: .
J gene: TRBJ2-7
V gene: TRBV20-1
CDR3 length: 14
CDR3 protein: CSARDLGGNYEQYF
CDR3 DNA: TGCAGTGCTAGAGATCTCGGCGGAAACTACGAGCAGTACTTC

clone size: few
D gene: TRBD2
J gene: TRBJ2-2
V gene: TRBV11-2
CDR3 length: 17
CDR3 protein: CASSSLFEREGTGELFF
CDR3 DNA: TGTGCCAGCAGCTCCCTCTTTGAGCGGGAGGGTACCGGGGAGCTGTTTTTT

clone size: .
D gene: .
J gene: TRBJ2-5
V gene: TRBV6-1
CDR3 length: 13
CDR3 protein: CASSGQLAETQYF
CDR3 DNA: TGTGCCAGCAGTGGGCAGTTGGCGGAGACCCAGTACTTC

clone size: many
D gene: .
J gene: TRBJ2-7
V gene: TRBV6-5
CDR3 length: 15
CDR3 protein: CASSYGQGKTYEQYF
CDR3 DNA: TGTGCCAGCAGTTACGGGCAGGGGAAAACCTACGAGCAGTACTTC

clone size: .
D gene: .
J gene: TRBJ1-2
V gene: TRBV29-1
CDR3 length: 13
CDR3 protein: CSVTKQGYYGYTF
CDR3 DNA: TGCAGCGTTACGAAACAGGGCTACTATGGCTACACCTTC

clone size: .
D gene: TRBD2
J gene: TRBJ2-5
V gene: TRBV27
CDR3 length: 16
CDR3 protein: CASSSWTSGREETQYF
CDR3 DNA: TGTGCCAGCAGTTCATGGACTAGCGGGAGGGAGGAGACCCAGTACTTC

clone size: .
D gene: .
J gene: TRBJ2-3
V gene: TRBV7-2
CDR3 length: 14
CDR3 protein: CASSGNLGTDTQYF
CDR3 DNA: TGTGCCAGCAGCGGAAATCTGGGGACAGATACGCAGTATTTT